This TCR beta chain emerged from a study of blood T cell repertoires in COVID-19. Participant reports of clinical history set cohort assignment. Here immunoSEQ multiplex PCR was the method, and the copy in TCRdb shows in-frame clones only, minus some. The top ten hold over 6% of the sample, which has some 260,000 clones, about nine tenths seen once. Germline-derived CDR1 and CDR2 are GTSNPN and SVGIG (reference sequence). V lost 0 bases and J lost 6; bases outside the gene matches: 8. The length of the CDR3 is 15 residues. This rearrangement joins TRBV30 to TRBJ2-3, with 8 bases that match TRBD2. The receptor comes from a woman aged 25 to 39 with acute COVID-19. Sequencing was done on a sample of PBMCs or T cells enriched from blood (not recorded which). Here the CDR3 DNA reads TGTGCCTGGAGTGTTCCAGCGGGGGTTTTGGATACGCAGTATTTT. Protein product: CAWSVPAGVLDTQYF.